This is a list of T cell receptor beta chains from one sample in a study of blood T cell repertoires in COVID-19. Clones were read by immunoSEQ multiplex PCR, and TCRdb kept only the in-frame ones, dropping some. The data show 160,000 or so clones, around 82% seen once. Source material: PBMCs or T cells enriched from blood (not recorded which). These receptors all come from a man aged 35 to 55 who had recovered from COVID-19. CDR3s include the opening cysteine and the closing phenylalanine or tryptophan. The order of the fields is D gene, J gene, V gene, clone size, CDR3 protein, CDR3 DNA. D genes are given only for firm matches. Rows may omit the clone size; those that give it use once, few, many or a size class.

d_gene: NA
j_gene: TRBJ1-5
v_gene: TRBV6-5
abundance: NA
CDR3aa: CASSPRFDQPQHF
CDR3nt: TGTGCCAGCAGTCCGCGATTCGATCAGCCCCAGCATTTT

d_gene: NA
j_gene: TRBJ2-5
v_gene: TRBV12-3/TRBV12-4
abundance: NA
CDR3aa: CASSFRVQETQYF
CDR3nt: TGTGCCAGCAGTTTCAGGGTACAAGAGACCCAGTACTTC

d_gene: TRBD1
j_gene: TRBJ2-2
v_gene: TRBV15
abundance: NA
CDR3aa: CATSTHGDRAREELFF
CDR3nt: TGTGCCACCAGCACACACGGGGACAGAGCAAGGGAGGAGCTGTTTTTT

d_gene: NA
j_gene: TRBJ2-3
v_gene: TRBV7-2
abundance: NA
CDR3aa: CASSFAGGPGTDTQYF
CDR3nt: TGTGCCAGCAGTTTCGCCGGGGGGCCCGGCACAGATACGCAGTATTTT

d_gene: TRBD1
j_gene: TRBJ1-3
v_gene: TRBV30
abundance: NA
CDR3aa: CAWRSRGNSGNTIYF
CDR3nt: TGTGCCTGGAGGAGCAGGGGGAACTCTGGAAACACCATATATTTT

d_gene: TRBD1
j_gene: TRBJ1-6
v_gene: TRBV10-3
abundance: NA
CDR3aa: CATKDRAKTYNSPLHF
CDR3nt: TGTGCCACCAAGGACAGGGCAAAAACCTATAATTCACCCCTCCACTTT

d_gene: NA
j_gene: TRBJ2-3
v_gene: TRBV2
abundance: NA
CDR3aa: CASSEESPPDTQYF
CDR3nt: TGTGCCAGCAGTGAAGAGAGCCCCCCAGATACGCAGTATTTT

d_gene: TRBD2
j_gene: TRBJ2-3
v_gene: TRBV5-1
abundance: NA
CDR3aa: CASSSGGLAGGPRTDTQYF
CDR3nt: TGCGCCAGCAGCTCCGGTGGGCTAGCGGGGGGGCCGCGCACAGATACGCAGTATTTT

d_gene: NA
j_gene: TRBJ1-5
v_gene: TRBV6-5
abundance: NA
CDR3aa: CASSSEDDRGNQPQHF
CDR3nt: TGTGCCAGCAGTTCGGAGGACGATCGGGGCAATCAGCCCCAGCATTTT

d_gene: NA
j_gene: TRBJ2-5
v_gene: TRBV4-1
abundance: NA
CDR3aa: CASSQSKLAGETQYF
CDR3nt: TGCGCCAGCAGCCAGTCTAAGCTAGCAGGAGAGACCCAGTACTTC

d_gene: TRBD2
j_gene: TRBJ2-5
v_gene: TRBV19
abundance: NA
CDR3aa: CASSIGASGGPGETQYF
CDR3nt: TGTGCCAGTAGTATAGGGGCTAGCGGGGGGCCCGGGGAGACCCAGTACTTC

d_gene: NA
j_gene: TRBJ2-5
v_gene: TRBV9
abundance: NA
CDR3aa: CASSSGAGVRGETQYF
CDR3nt: TGTGCCAGCAGCTCCGGTGCAGGGGTCCGAGGGGAGACCCAGTACTTC

d_gene: TRBD2
j_gene: TRBJ2-3
v_gene: TRBV13
abundance: NA
CDR3aa: CASSLVSTSGGGDTQYF
CDR3nt: TGTGCCAGCAGCTTAGTCTCGACTAGCGGGGGAGGAGATACGCAGTATTTT

d_gene: NA
j_gene: TRBJ1-2
v_gene: TRBV11-2
abundance: NA
CDR3aa: CASSPRQNYGYTF
CDR3nt: TGTGCCAGCAGCCCCCGACAGAACTATGGCTACACCTTC

d_gene: TRBD2
j_gene: TRBJ2-2
v_gene: TRBV3-1/TRBV3-2
abundance: NA
CDR3aa: CASSQRGVGGELFF
CDR3nt: TGTGCCAGCAGCCAACGGGGGGTTGGCGGGGAGCTGTTTTTT

d_gene: TRBD2
j_gene: TRBJ2-1
v_gene: TRBV2
abundance: once
CDR3aa: CASSERTSLNEQFF
CDR3nt: TGTGCCAGCAGTGAAAGGACTAGCCTCAATGAGCAGTTCTTC

d_gene: TRBD1
j_gene: TRBJ1-2
v_gene: TRBV5-6
abundance: NA
CDR3aa: CASSLEATGNYGYTF
CDR3nt: TGTGCCAGCAGCTTGGAGGCGACAGGGAACTATGGCTACACCTTC

d_gene: TRBD2
j_gene: TRBJ2-1
v_gene: TRBV7-6
abundance: NA
CDR3aa: CASSLGGGGTDEQFF
CDR3nt: TGTGCCAGCAGCTTAGGGGGCGGGGGAACGGATGAGCAGTTCTTC

d_gene: NA
j_gene: TRBJ1-6
v_gene: TRBV6-1
abundance: NA
CDR3aa: CASSEQGRYNSPLHF
CDR3nt: TGTGCCAGCAGTGAACAGGGCAGGTATAATTCACCCCTCCACTTT

d_gene: TRBD1
j_gene: TRBJ1-2
v_gene: TRBV24-1
abundance: NA
CDR3aa: CATSDPGQGRNYGYTF
CDR3nt: TGTGCCACCAGTGACCCCGGACAGGGGAGGAACTATGGCTACACCTTC

d_gene: TRBD2
j_gene: TRBJ2-1
v_gene: TRBV20-1
abundance: NA
CDR3aa: CSASSITSGGTDEQFF
CDR3nt: TGCAGTGCCAGTTCAATCACTAGCGGGGGGACCGATGAGCAGTTCTTC

d_gene: NA
j_gene: TRBJ1-1
v_gene: TRBV30
abundance: NA
CDR3aa: CAWVRGNTEAFF
CDR3nt: TGTGCCTGGGTAAGAGGGAACACTGAAGCTTTCTTT

d_gene: TRBD2
j_gene: TRBJ2-3
v_gene: TRBV25-1
abundance: NA
CDR3aa: CASRPGLAGGTDTQYF
CDR3nt: TGTGCCAGCAGGCCGGGACTAGCGGGGGGGACAGATACGCAGTATTTT

d_gene: TRBD2
j_gene: TRBJ2-2
v_gene: TRBV7-9
abundance: NA
CDR3aa: CASSPPGGHTGELFF
CDR3nt: TGTGCCAGCAGCCCCCCGGGGGGACACACCGGGGAGCTGTTTTTT

d_gene: NA
j_gene: TRBJ1-1
v_gene: TRBV7-3
abundance: NA
CDR3aa: CASSLAGYTEAFF
CDR3nt: TGTGCCAGCAGCTTGGCGGGCTACACTGAAGCTTTCTTT

d_gene: NA
j_gene: TRBJ2-1
v_gene: TRBV13
abundance: few
CDR3aa: CASSFHSNEQFF
CDR3nt: TGTGCCAGCAGCTTCCACTCCAATGAGCAGTTCTTC